This T cell receptor beta chain emerged from a study of beta chain features in type 1 diabetes. Isolated RNA was reverse transcribed in full, so expressed TCRB transcripts were sequenced. The data were produced by immunoSEQ multiplex PCR, yet TCRdb's version contains in-frame clones alone and is incomplete. The sample records about 640,000 clones, around 12% being singletons. V lost 1 base to trimming and J lost 2 bases, with 18 bases between them. CDR3 length equals 18 residues. Germline-derived CDR1 and CDR2 are SEHNR and FQNEAQ (reference sequence). In regard to this clone: Its matching antigen is unknown.

Findings of the study overall: Moderate yet significant TCRB CDR3 shortening was seen in Type 1 diabetes patients in all four CD4+ subsets.

The material sequenced was naive CD4+ T cells from blood. J is TRBJ2-1 and V is TRBV7-9, with TRBD2 as a possible D gene (6 bases). The receptor's source is a man aged 25-45 years with type 1 diabetes. The CDR3 region has the DNA TGTGCCAGCAGCTTAGGCCAGGGACTCCGGAACCCCTACAATGAGCAGTTCTTC. Amino acid sequence: CASSLGQGLRNPYNEQFF.